This TCR beta chain is from a study of blood T cells in healthy people across ages (dated by TCRdb to about 2015). Background on the whole study: In model experiments, roughly one uniquely barcoded TCR beta cDNA molecule per two T cells was captured by template switching. Using deep sequencing normalized with unique cDNA molecular identifiers, the study measured how TCR beta repertoire diversity changes with age. For two donors (one aged 18 to 29 and one aged 80 or older), the study analyzed two additional independent replicas of 1 million unique cDNA reads from the same blood draw. Four age groups were formed from the donors: young (average 16 years), middle-aged (roughly 38), aged (over 55) and long-lived (around 80). General study outcomes and caveats: Compared with the aged group, more naive CD4+ T cells, fewer expanded clones and increased TCR diversity were shown by the long-lived group, suggesting age selection. Since profiling was done on bulk unsorted PBMCs, naive and antigen-experienced compartments could not be conclusively compared. Total diversity estimates from one million sequenced T cells were considered lower bounds and underestimates. Observed TCR beta diversity per million T cells fell roughly linearly with age, and a significant reduction was already apparent by age roughly 40. Donor CMV infection status was unknown, potentially confounding age-related changes in expanded clonotypes. A strong correlation was found between observed TCR beta diversity and the percentage of naive T cells measured by flow cytometry.

Receptors were amplified or captured by 5' RACE. The reads were generated on an Illumina HiSeq 2500. A second about 7 to 11 cycle PCR used a sample-barcoded 5' primer and a J-beta primer mix. A template-switch 5' adaptor carrying 12 random nucleotides introduced a unique molecular identifier onto each TCR beta cDNA molecule. Each sample yielded at least 3 million CDR3-containing paired-end reads. The Mint cDNA synthesis kit, primed by a TRBC-specific oligonucleotide, was used to synthesize first-strand cDNA from all RNA. All cDNA was treated with uracil-DNA glycosylase and then went through a first 18-cycle PCR with the universal primers M1SS and BC2_uni_R. The authors processed their data as follows. For normalization, 1 million high-quality reads were randomly selected from each sample, with every read carrying a distinct molecular identifier. Instead of being binned into consensus sequences, reads that shared molecular identifiers were thrown out. MiTCR, set to a Q25 quality threshold and the strictest error-elimination algorithm, was used for CDR3 identification, clonotype clustering and error correction. A nonparametric unseen species model with Euler transformation was used to estimate a lower bound on total TCR beta diversity. Clones were called with MiXCR by TCRdb after fastp trimmed the public reads at Q25, and only in-frame beta chains were retained. Rows with a matching CDR3 protein are joined into one entry that keeps the most common DNA and genes. Clone size and V and J calls follow TCRdb, not the original study. This sample gives just under 550,000 distinct CDR3 sequences in total; 24% of them show up just once. The biggest ten clones account for approximately 10% of the sample.

The junction carries 21 bases between V and J, which are trimmed by 5 bases and 5 bases respectively. The germline V gene provides CDR1 SGHTA and CDR2 FQGTGA. The CDR3 numbers 16 residues from cysteine through phenylalanine. CDR3 DNA is the only sequence kept; it has 48 bases, read in frame from the first base. This clonotype was seen only a few times. The antigen this receptor binds is unknown. The input lacks base qualities; no much larger clone sits a single base away. Systemically healthy Caucasian individuals from Russia, some 40 in total and aged about 6 to 100 years, were included as donors. Ten milliliters of peripheral blood were drawn from each donor into EDTA-treated Vacutainer tubes. PBMCs were isolated by Ficoll-Paque density-gradient centrifugation, with at least 6 million obtained per sample. Trizol reagent was used to extract total RNA from PBMCs, with at least 6 micrograms per sample. For every donor, an aliquot of PBMCs went through flow cytometry to measure the percentages of naive CD45RAhigh/CD27high T cells.

The data were also submitted as part of a second study, on T cells of mothers and their children. The other study reports the following: Donors were nine systemically healthy Caucasian individuals: three mothers and their six children. cDNA synthesis used all of the extracted RNA, with approximately 1.6 ug of RNA in each 15 ul reaction. In the second PCR, the M1S primer added sample barcodes and 2-4 random nucleotides. Each mother yielded over 9.5 million TCR beta CDR3 reads and each child 3 million to 3.5 million reads. Thymic selection similarly shapes TCR recombination output in related and unrelated pairs, with minor effect from inherited differences. Normalized repertoire overlap in related mother-child pairs was always slightly higher than in unrelated mother-child pairs, but the difference was never significant. No persistent microchimeric T cell clones were detected, at a sensitivity of 90 to 100 clones per million clonotypes. In the study, deep NGS was used to compare the TCR beta repertoires of mothers and children, and features distinguishing related mother-child pairs from unrelated individuals were sought. On average, the children were approximately 11 +/- 4 years old, while the mothers were about 40 +/- 4 years old. After adapters were ligated using NEBNext reagents, the libraries underwent 100+100 nt paired-end sequencing on an Illumina HiSeq 2000. To prevent cross-contamination, the mother and child libraries were prepared a month apart and were sequenced in separate runs. For each donor, between about 500,000 and 2,200,000 distinct TCR beta clonotypes were identified. Naive TCR beta clonotypes were estimated from low-frequency clonotypes matched to each donor's FACS-determined naive share, without sorting.

This TCR came from a boy aged 5-17 years in good health. Recombination connected TRBV7-3 to TRBJ2-5; the D gene is unclear. Material: blood. The CDR3 protein: CASSPRYFAAWETQYF. The DNA reads TGTGCCAGCAGCCCCCGGTATTTTGCGGCCTGGGAGACCCAGTACTTC.